Below are 22 T cell receptor beta chains sequenced from a single sample in a study of response to subunit inactivated influenza vaccine. TCRdb analysed the RT-PCR reads with MiXCR anew, one entry per CDR3 protein. The sample has about half a million distinct CDR3 sequences; roughly 27% are singletons. The sample in question was CD4+ T cells sorted from PBMCs, obtained about 5 days after vaccination. The receptors were sampled from a man over 45 who received an inactivated influenza vaccine.

The sample holds many counts of this clonotype. The chain combines TRBV7-2 with TRBJ2-3, with no clear D. The CDR3 totals 14 residues. V was clipped by 1 base and J by 0 bases, with 5 bases between them. Germline lookup yields CDR1 SGHTA and CDR2 FQGNSA. CDR3 region: CASSLGRSTDTQYF. The CDR3 DNA follows: TGTGCCAGCAGCTTAGGGCGAAGCACAGATACGCAGTATTTT.

This clonotype has only one observation. The CDR3 here is CASSAGTGGPDTEAFF. The CDR3 region has the DNA TGTGCCAGCAGTGCCGGGACAGGGGGCCCGGACACTGAAGCTTTCTTT. This rearrangement joins TRBV12-3 or TRBV12-4 to TRBJ1-1, with 12 bases that match TRBD1. V shed 5 bases, J shed 3 bases, and the junction held 7 bases outside the gene matches. This CDR3 comprises 16 residues.

The rearrangement links TRBV15 to TRBJ2-7; D perhaps matches TRBD2 (6 bases). Trimming took 6 bases from V and 6 from J, leaving 15 bases between them. From germline, CDR1 is LNHNV and CDR2 YYDKDF (reference sequence). The CDR3 totals 13 residues. DNA for the CDR3: TGTGCCACCAGGACGGGACTCTGGGGCGAGCAGTACTTC. This translates into CATRTGLWGEQYF.

This chain joins TRBV18 and TRBJ2-3; the D gene is possibly TRBD2 (5 bases). The CDR3 is 16 residues long. Trimming took 0 bases from V and 2 from J, leaving 12 bases between them. Looked up from germline, CDR1 is KGHSH and CDR2 is LQKENI. For the CDR3, the DNA is TGTGCCAGCTCACCACCAGGACTCACCCTCACAGATACGCAGTATTTT. Protein: CASSPPGLTLTDTQYF.

The chain recombines TRBV20-1 with TRBJ2-5, with 11 nucleotides matching TRBD1. V shed 6 bases, J shed 4 bases, and the junction held 7 bases outside the gene matches. The CDR3 has 14 residues. CDR1 and CDR2 from the germline V gene are DFQATT and SNEGSKA (reference sequence). CDR3 in DNA: TGCAGTGCCATAGGGACAGGGGGTTCAGAGACCCAGTACTTC. This encodes CSAIGTGGSETQYF.

The chain recombines TRBV2 with TRBJ2-2; D possibly matches TRBD1 or TRBD2 (5 bases each). CDR1 and CDR2 from the germline V gene are SNHLY and FYNNEI. This CDR3 has 16 residues. Trimming took off 3 bases at V and 0 bases at J, with 11 bases between the two ends. The CDR3 spells CASSEGWDPNTGELFF. DNA for the CDR3: TGTGCCAGCAGTGAGGGGTGGGACCCGAACACCGGGGAGCTGTTTTTT.

The sample holds a few counts of this clonotype. The rearrangement links TRBV12-3 or TRBV12-4 to TRBJ2-1; weak D call: TRBD2 (5 bases). The CDR3 sequence is 17 residues long. V was cut by 3 bases and J by 4 bases, with 19 bases left in between. The CDR3 here is CASSLRALGRIYNEQFF. The CDR3 DNA is TGTGCCAGCAGTTTGCGAGCTTTGGGGAGAATATACAATGAGCAGTTCTTC.

The chain employs TRBV4-3 and TRBJ2-7; a possible D gene is TRBD1 (5 bases). Germline CDR1 LGHNA, CDR2 YSLEER. V was pared by 3 bases and J by 5 bases, with 11 bases between. This CDR3 region has 13 residues. This CDR3 is CASSHQGAHEQYF. The CDR3 bases are TGCGCCAGCAGCCATCAGGGTGCCCACGAGCAGTACTTC.

This clonotype was seen a handful of times. V is TRBV5-1 and J is TRBJ2-1; D is perhaps TRBD2 (5 bases). This CDR3 contains 16 residues. Germline lookup yields CDR1 SGHRS and CDR2 YFSETQ. Trimming took 1 base from V and 2 from J, leaving 13 bases between them. The CDR3 protein is CASSLTSGSTYNEQFF. CDR3 nucleotides: TGCGCCAGCAGCTTGACGAGCGGATCAACCTACAATGAGCAGTTCTTC.

This clonotype was recorded a few times. The rearrangement joins TRBV20-1 to TRBJ2-3; 7 bases align to TRBD1. Germline CDR1 reads DFQATT; CDR2 reads SNEGSKA (reference sequence). V shed 0 bases and J 6 bases; nucleotides not matched to a gene: 12. This CDR3 contains 16 residues. CDR3 bases: TGCAGTGCTAGAGAGTATTCGGCAGGGGGAATGGATACGCAGTATTTT. Translating gives CSAREYSAGGMDTQYF.

This clonotype has more than one count but fewer than ten. The chain couples TRBV28 to TRBJ2-1; TRBD1 matches 7 bases. The germline CDR1 and CDR2 sequences are MDHEN and SYDVKM. The CDR3 has 13 amino acids. With V trimmed by 7 bases and J by 8 bases, 8 bases remained unmatched. The CDR3, as DNA: TGTGCCAGCAACTTACAGGGGAAGGATGAGCAGTTCTTC. This encodes CASNLQGKDEQFF.

This chain joins TRBV18 and TRBJ2-7; D gene unclear. The V gene's germline CDR1 is KGHSH and CDR2 LQKENI. Deletions cut 1 base from V and 5 bases from J, with 15 bases between. CDR3 length equals 15 residues. The CDR3 nucleotides read TGTGCCAGCTCACCACGTGTCATCCGAGGTGACGAGCAGTACTTC. It encodes CASSPRVIRGDEQYF.

This chain connects TRBV28 to TRBJ2-7, with 10 nucleotides matching TRBD2. The CDR3 spans 18 residues. V lost 5 bases to trimming and J lost 1 base; unmatched junction nucleotides: 14. Germline V gene sequence: CDR1 MDHEN, CDR2 SYDVKM. The CDR3 DNA reads TGTGCCAGCAGTGCGACGAGTGGTCTAGCGGGAGTATCCTACGAGCAGTACTTC. Its protein is CASSATSGLAGVSYEQYF.

This clonotype was counted a few times. This chain uses TRBV6-5 with TRBJ2-3; D perhaps matches TRBD1 (5 bases). The CDR3 extends over 15 amino acids. Germline V gives CDR1 MNHEY, CDR2 SVGAGI. Trimming pared 0 bases from V and 7 bases from J, leaving 14 bases between. CDR3 loop: CASSYSGQGVHTQYF. The DNA for the CDR3 is TGTGCCAGCAGTTACTCCGGGCAGGGTGTACATACGCAGTATTTT.

J is TRBJ1-3 and V is TRBV5-1; tentatively, D is TRBD1 (5 bases). The CDR3 contains 18 residues. Germline CDR1 and CDR2: SGHRS and YFSETQ. Trimming stripped 4 bases from V and 0 bases from J, with 20 bases between. The CDR3 bases are TGCGCCAGCAGCCGAGGTTCCCAGGGAAGCTACTCTGGAAACACCATATATTTT. Protein sequence: CASSRGSQGSYSGNTIYF. The variable domain in full, with the rest retrieved from reference TRBV5-1 and TRBJ1-3, is KAGVTQTPRYLIKTRGQQVTLSCSPISGHRSVSWYQQTPGQGLQFLFEYFSETQRNKGNFPGRFSGRQFSNSRSEMNVSTLELGDSALYLCASSRGSQGSYSGNTIYFGEGSWLTVV.

The chain recombines TRBV28 with TRBJ1-5; perhaps TRBD1 as D (5 bases). V was shortened by 8 bases and J by 3 bases, with 11 bases between the two germline ends. Germline V gene lookup returns CDR1 MDHEN and CDR2 SYDVKM. This CDR3 comprises 13 residues. Here the CDR3 DNA reads TGTGCCAGCTGCCGACAGACCAATCAGCCCCAGCATTTT. Amino acid sequence: CASCRQTNQPQHF.

With respect to this clonotype: A read error may account for a junction end that differs from germline. V and J are TRBV12-3 or TRBV12-4 and TRBJ2-6; possible D gene TRBD2, 5 bases. CDR3 length: 19 amino acids. Written as DNA, the CDR3 is TGTGCCTGCAGTTTAGAGGTAACCAGTGGAGGCTCTGGGGCCAACGTCCTGACTTTC. Translated, it gives CACSLEVTSGGSGANVLTF.

The chain employs TRBV20-1 and TRBJ2-7; no definite D call. The CDR3 loop spans 13 amino acids. V was pared by 3 bases and J by 0 bases, with 9 bases between. The germline gives CDR1 DFQATT, CDR2 SNEGSKA (reference sequence). CDR3 sequence (DNA): TGCAGTGCTAGTGTCGTTCACTCCTACGAGCAGTACTTC. Amino acid sequence: CSASVVHSYEQYF.

This clonotype has just a few counts. The chain combines TRBV5-1 with TRBJ2-7, with TRBD2 as a possible D gene (5 bases). Germline loops: CDR1 SGHRS, CDR2 YFSETQ. Trimming took 4 bases from V and 4 from J, leaving 18 bases between them. There are 15 residues in the CDR3. In nucleotides, the CDR3 is TGCGCCAGCAGCCTGGCCGGGGTAGCTCGGTACGAGCAGTACTTC. It is translated as CASSLAGVARYEQYF.

This chain joins TRBV25-1 and TRBJ2-7, with a tentative D call TRBD1 (6 bases). This CDR3 has 12 residues. Germline loops: CDR1 MGHDK, CDR2 SYGVNS. V shed 9 bases and J shed 3 bases, with 12 bases lying between them. The CDR3 coding sequence is TGTGCCAGTATGGGGGCAATCTACGAGCAGTACTTC. It yields the protein CASMGAIYEQYF.

The chain employs TRBV7-3 and TRBJ2-1, with 7 bases matching TRBD2. V lost 1 base and J lost 5; bases outside the gene matches: 5. Per germline, CDR1 SGHTA and CDR2 FQGTGA. CDR3 length: 15 residues. For the CDR3, the DNA is TGTGCCAGCAGCTTAATGGGCGGGGGTAACAATGAGCAGTTCTTC. It specifies CASSLMGGGNNEQFF.

This clonotype was recorded a few times. DNA of the CDR3: TGTGCCAGCAGTGACGCTGGGACAGGGCAAAAAGAGACCCAGTACTTC. Translation: CASSDAGTGQKETQYF. This rearrangement joins TRBV25-1 to TRBJ2-5, with 9 bases aligning to TRBD1. The length of the CDR3 is 16 residues. Losses at the gene ends were 3 bases for V and 3 bases for J; bases not matched to a gene: 8. Germline V gene lookup returns CDR1 MGHDK and CDR2 SYGVNS.